The clone carrying this TCR beta chain was picked up a small number of times. The data stem from a study of cytomegalovirus exposure and HLA in healthy donors. A multiplex PCR was run with 60 Vbeta primers and 13 Jbeta primers. Sequenced by immunoSEQ multiplex PCR; TCRdb stores in-frame clones only, minus some. This sample yields 210,000 or so clones, of which about 80% are seen a single time; 0.63% belongs to the top ten. The CDR3 is 11 amino acids. The V and J ends lost 4 bases and 5 bases respectively, with 6 bases between them. The V gene's germline CDR1 is MDHEN and CDR2 SYDVKM. Sequenced: PBMCs. This TCR derives from a man between 18 and 35 years old in good health and CMV-seronegative. The V and J genes are TRBV28 and TRBJ2-7, with D perhaps matching TRBD2 (6 bases). CDR3 sequence (DNA): TGTGCCAGCAGTTCTAGCGACGAGCAGTACTTC. Its protein product is CASSSSDEQYF.